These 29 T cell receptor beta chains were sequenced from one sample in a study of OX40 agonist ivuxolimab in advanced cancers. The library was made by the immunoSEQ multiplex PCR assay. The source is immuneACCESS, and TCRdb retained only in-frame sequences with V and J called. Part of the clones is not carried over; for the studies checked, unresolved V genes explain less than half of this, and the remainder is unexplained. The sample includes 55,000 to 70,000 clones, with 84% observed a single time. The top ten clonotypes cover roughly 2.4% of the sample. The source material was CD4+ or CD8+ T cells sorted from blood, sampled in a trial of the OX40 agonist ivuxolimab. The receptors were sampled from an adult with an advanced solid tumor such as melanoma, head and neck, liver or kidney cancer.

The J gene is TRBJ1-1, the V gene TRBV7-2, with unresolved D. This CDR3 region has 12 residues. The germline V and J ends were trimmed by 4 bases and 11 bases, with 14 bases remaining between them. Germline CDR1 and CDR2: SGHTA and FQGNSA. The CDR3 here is CASSYAGQRAFF. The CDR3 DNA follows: TGTGCCAGCAGCTACGCGGGCCAGCGGGCTTTCTTT. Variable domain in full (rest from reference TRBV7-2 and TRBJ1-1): GAGVSQSPSNKVTEKGKDVELRCDPISGHTALYWYRQSLGQGLEFLIYFQGNSAPDKSGLPSDRFSAERTGGSVSTLTIQRTQQEDSAVYLCASSYAGQRAFFGQGTRLTVV.

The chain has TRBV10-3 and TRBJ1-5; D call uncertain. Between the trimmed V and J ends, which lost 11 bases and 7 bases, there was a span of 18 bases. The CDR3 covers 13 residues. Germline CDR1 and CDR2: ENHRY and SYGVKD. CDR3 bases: TGTGCCGCCGCCGCGGCCCCTAGGCAGCCCCAGCATTTT. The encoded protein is CAAAAAPRQPQHF.

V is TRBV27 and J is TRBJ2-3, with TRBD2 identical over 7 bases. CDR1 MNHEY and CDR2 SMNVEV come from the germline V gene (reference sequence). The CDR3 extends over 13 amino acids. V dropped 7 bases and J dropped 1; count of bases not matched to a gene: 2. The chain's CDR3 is CASILAGTDTQYF. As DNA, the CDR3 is TGTGCCAGCATCCTAGCGGGCACAGATACGCAGTATTTT.

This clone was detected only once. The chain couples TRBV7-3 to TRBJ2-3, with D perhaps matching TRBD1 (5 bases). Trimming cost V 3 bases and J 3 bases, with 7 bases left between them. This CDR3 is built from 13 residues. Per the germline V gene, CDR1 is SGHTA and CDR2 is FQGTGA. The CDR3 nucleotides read TGTGCCAGCAGCTTTAGGGGAACAGATACGCAGTATTTT. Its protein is CASSFRGTDTQYF.

The CDR3 is CASTDTSPQPQHF. The CDR3 nucleotides are TGTGCCAGTACCGACACGAGTCCTCAGCCCCAGCATTTT. This chain uses TRBV19 with TRBJ1-5, with D unclear. Germline loops: CDR1 LNHDA, CDR2 SQIVND (reference sequence). This CDR3 comprises 13 residues. The germline V and J ends were trimmed by 7 bases and 6 bases, with 13 bases remaining between them.

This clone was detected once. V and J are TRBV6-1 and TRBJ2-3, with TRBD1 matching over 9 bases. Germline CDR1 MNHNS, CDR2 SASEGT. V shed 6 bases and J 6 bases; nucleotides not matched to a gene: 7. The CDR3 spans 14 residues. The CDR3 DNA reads TGTGCCAGCAGCCGGGACAGGGCAGGGGATACGCAGTATTTT. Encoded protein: CASSRDRAGDTQYF.

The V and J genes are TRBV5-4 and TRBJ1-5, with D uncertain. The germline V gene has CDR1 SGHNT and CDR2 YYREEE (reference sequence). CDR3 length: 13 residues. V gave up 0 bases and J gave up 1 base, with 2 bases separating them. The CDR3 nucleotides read TGTGCCAGCAGCTTGGACAGCAATCAGCCCCAGCATTTT. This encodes CASSLDSNQPQHF.

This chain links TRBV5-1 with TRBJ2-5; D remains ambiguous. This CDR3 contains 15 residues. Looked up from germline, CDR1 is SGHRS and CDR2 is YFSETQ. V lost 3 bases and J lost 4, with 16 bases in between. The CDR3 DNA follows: TGCGCCAGCAGCTCCTGGCCGTACTCCCTAGAGACCCAGTACTTC. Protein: CASSSWPYSLETQYF.

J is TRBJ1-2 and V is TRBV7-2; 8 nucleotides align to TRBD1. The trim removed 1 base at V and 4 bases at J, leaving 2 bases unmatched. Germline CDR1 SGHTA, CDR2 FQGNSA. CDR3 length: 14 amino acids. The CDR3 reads CASSLGQGIYGYTF. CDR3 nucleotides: TGTGCCAGCAGCTTAGGACAGGGGATCTATGGCTACACCTTC.

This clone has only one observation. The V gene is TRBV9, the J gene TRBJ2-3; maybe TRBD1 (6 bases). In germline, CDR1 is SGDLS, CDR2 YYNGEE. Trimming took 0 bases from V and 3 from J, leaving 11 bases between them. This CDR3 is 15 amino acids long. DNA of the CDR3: TGTGCCAGCAGCGTAGGCACAGGGAATACAGATACGCAGTATTTT. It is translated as CASSVGTGNTDTQYF.

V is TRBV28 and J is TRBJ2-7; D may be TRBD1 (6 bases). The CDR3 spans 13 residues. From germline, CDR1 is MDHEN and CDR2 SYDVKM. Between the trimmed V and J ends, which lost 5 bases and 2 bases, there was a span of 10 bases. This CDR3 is CASSGGVPYEQYF. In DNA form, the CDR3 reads TGTGCCAGCAGTGGGGGCGTCCCCTACGAGCAGTACTTC.

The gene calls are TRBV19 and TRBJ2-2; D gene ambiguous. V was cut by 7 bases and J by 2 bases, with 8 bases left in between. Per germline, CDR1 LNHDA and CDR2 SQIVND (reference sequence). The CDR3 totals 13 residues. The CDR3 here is CASKFPNTGELFF. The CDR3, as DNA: TGTGCCAGTAAATTCCCCAACACCGGGGAGCTGTTTTTT.

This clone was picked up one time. CDR3 sequence (DNA): TGCGCCAGCAGCTTGGGGGACATCAGCTACGAGCAGTACTTC. Translating it yields CASSLGDISYEQYF. This sequence joins TRBV5-1 and TRBJ2-7, with TRBD1 as a possible D gene (6 bases). There are 14 residues in the CDR3. Germline V gives CDR1 SGHRS, CDR2 YFSETQ. The V and J ends lost 0 bases and 3 bases respectively, with 10 bases between them. Variable domain in full (rest from reference TRBV5-1 and TRBJ2-7): KAGVTQTPRYLIKTRGQQVTLSCSPISGHRSVSWYQQTPGQGLQFLFEYFSETQRNKGNFPGRFSGRQFSNSRSEMNVSTLELGDSALYLCASSLGDISYEQYFGPGTRLTVT.

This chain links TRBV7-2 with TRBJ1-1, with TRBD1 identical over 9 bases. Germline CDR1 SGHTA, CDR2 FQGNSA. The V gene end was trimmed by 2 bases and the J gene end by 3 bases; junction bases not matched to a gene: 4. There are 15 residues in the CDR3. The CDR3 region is CASSLRGQGYTEAFF. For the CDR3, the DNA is TGTGCCAGCAGCTTAAGGGGACAGGGATACACTGAAGCTTTCTTT.

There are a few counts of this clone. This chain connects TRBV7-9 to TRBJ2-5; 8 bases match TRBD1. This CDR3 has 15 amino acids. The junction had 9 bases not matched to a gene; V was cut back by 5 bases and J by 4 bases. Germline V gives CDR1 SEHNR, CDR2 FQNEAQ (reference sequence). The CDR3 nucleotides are TGTGCCAGCAGCCGTACGGACAGGGTTAGAGAGACCCAGTACTTC. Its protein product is CASSRTDRVRETQYF.

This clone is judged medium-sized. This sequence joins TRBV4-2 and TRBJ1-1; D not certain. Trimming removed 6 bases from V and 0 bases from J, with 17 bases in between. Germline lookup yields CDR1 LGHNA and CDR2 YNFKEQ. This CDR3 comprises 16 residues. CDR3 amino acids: CASSPRTTGLNTEAFF. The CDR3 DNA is TGTGCCAGCAGTCCGCGTACGACGGGTTTGAACACTGAAGCTTTCTTT.

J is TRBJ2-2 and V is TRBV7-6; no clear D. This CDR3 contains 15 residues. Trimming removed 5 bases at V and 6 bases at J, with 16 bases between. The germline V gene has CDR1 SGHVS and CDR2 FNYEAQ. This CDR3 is CASSLEPRESGELFF. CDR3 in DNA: TGTGCCAGCAGCCTCGAGCCTAGGGAATCCGGGGAGCTGTTTTTT.

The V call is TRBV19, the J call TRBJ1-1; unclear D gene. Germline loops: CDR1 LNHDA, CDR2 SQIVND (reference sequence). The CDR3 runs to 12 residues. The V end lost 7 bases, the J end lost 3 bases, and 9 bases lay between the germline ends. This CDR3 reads CASTDRYTEAFF. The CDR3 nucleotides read TGTGCCAGTACAGACCGTTACACTGAAGCTTTCTTT.

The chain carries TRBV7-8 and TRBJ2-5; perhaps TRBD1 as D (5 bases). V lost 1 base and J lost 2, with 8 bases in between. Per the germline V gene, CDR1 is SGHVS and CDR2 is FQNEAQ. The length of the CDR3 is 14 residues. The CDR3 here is CASSLGHRQETQYF. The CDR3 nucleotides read TGTGCCAGCAGCTTAGGGCACAGGCAAGAGACCCAGTACTTC.

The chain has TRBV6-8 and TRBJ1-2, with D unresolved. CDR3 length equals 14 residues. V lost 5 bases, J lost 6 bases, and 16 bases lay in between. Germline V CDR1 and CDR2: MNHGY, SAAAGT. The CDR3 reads CASSEVAQAHGYTF. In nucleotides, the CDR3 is TGTGCCAGCAGTGAAGTGGCTCAGGCTCATGGCTACACCTTC.

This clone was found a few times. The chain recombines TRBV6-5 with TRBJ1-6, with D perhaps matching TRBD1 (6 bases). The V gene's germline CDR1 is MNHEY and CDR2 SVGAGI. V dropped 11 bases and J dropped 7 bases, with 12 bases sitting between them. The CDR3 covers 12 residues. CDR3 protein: CASRGGNSPLHF. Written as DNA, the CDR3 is TGTGCCTCGAGAGGGGGAAATTCACCCCTCCACTTT.

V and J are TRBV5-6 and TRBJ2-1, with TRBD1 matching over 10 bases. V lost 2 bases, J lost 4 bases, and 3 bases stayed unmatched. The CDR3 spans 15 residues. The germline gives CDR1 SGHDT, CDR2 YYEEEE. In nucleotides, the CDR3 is TGTGCCAGCAGCTTCGGGACAGGGGAGTACAATGAGCAGTTCTTC. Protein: CASSFGTGEYNEQFF. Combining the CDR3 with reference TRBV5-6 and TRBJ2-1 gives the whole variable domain DAGVTQSPTHLIKTRGQQVTLRCSPKSGHDTVSWYQQALGQGPQFIFQYYEEEERQRGNFPDRFSGHQFPNYSSELNVNALLLGDSALYLCASSFGTGEYNEQFFGPGTRLTVL.

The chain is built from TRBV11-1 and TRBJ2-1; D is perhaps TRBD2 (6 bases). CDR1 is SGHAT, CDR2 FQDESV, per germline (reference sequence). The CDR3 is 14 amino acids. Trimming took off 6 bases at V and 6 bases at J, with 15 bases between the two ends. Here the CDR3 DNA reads TGTGCCAGCAGATATCTGGGGGACTCCAATGAGCAGTTCTTC. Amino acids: CASRYLGDSNEQFF.

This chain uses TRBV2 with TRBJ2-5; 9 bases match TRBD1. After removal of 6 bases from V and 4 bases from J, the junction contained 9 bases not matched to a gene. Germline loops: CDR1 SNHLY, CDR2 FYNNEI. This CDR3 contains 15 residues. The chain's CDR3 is CASSENTGGGETQYF. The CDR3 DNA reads TGTGCCAGCAGCGAAAACACAGGGGGCGGAGAGACCCAGTACTTC.

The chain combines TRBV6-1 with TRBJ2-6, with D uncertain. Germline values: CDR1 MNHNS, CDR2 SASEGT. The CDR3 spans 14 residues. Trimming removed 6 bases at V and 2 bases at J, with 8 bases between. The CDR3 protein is CASSAGPGANVLTF. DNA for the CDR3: TGTGCCAGCAGCGCAGGTCCTGGGGCCAACGTCCTGACTTTC.

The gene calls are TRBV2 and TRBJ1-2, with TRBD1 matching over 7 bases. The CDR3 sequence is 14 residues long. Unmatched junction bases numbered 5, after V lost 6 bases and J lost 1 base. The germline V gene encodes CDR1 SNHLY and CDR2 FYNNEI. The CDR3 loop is CASRRTGLNYGYTF. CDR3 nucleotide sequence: TGTGCCAGCAGGCGGACAGGCCTTAACTATGGCTACACCTTC.

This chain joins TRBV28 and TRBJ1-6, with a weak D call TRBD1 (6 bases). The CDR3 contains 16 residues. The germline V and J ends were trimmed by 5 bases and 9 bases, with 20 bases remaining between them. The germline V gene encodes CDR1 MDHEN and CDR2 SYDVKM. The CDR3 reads CASSATPGVRGSPLHF. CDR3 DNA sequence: TGTGCCAGCAGTGCCACCCCAGGGGTTCGGGGTTCACCCCTCCACTTT.

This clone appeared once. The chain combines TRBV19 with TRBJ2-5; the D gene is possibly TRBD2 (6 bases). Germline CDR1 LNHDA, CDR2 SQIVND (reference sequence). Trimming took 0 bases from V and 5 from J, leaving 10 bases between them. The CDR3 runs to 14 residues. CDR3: CASSIDPGRETQYF. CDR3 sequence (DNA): TGTGCCAGTAGTATAGATCCAGGGAGGGAGACCCAGTACTTC.

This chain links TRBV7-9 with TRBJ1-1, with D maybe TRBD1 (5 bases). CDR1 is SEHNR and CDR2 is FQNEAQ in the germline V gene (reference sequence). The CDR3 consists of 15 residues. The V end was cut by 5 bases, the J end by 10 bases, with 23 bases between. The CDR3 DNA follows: TGTGCCAGCAGCATTTATGGGACGGGCCCTTGGGGAGCTTTCTTT. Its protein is CASSIYGTGPWGAFF.